The clone carrying this T cell receptor beta chain was recorded once. Its matching antigen is unknown. The data originate from a study of T cell responses to AZD1222 COVID-19 vaccine. Study results and limitations: Nearly half of unique spike-specific TCRs reportedly avoided B.1.351 and B.1.1.7 mutated regions. Spike as a whole was targeted by vaccine-associated CD4 TCRs, dominant at 160-218 and 743-854. Among those given AZD1222, only five or six were seropositive at baseline.

Sequenced by immunoSEQ multiplex PCR; TCRdb stores in-frame clones only, minus some. The sample holds about 150,000 clones; around 90% are singletons and the top ten take more than 1.3%. The CDR3 sequence is 11 residues long. Deletions cut 8 bases from V and 10 bases from J, with 12 bases between. The germline V gene has CDR1 MGHDK and CDR2 SYGVNS. This rearrangement joins TRBV25-1 to TRBJ2-1; TRBD1 might be the D (5 bases). The sequences come from peripheral blood, collected on day 0 of AZD1222 vaccination. The origin of this receptor is an adult in good health. CDR3 nucleotide sequence: TGTGCCAGCCTGGGGCGACAGGAGCAGTTCTTC. This translates into CASLGRQEQFF.